This TCR beta chain was profiled in a study of T cell changes during pregnancy in multiple sclerosis. Germline trimming cut 7 bases from V and 6 bases from J; bases unmatched to any gene: 6. Germline CDR1 reads MNHEY; CDR2 reads SMNVEV (reference sequence). This CDR3 spans 13 amino acids. Sequencing was performed with immunoSEQ multiplex PCR; in TCRdb, only in-frame clones are kept and a portion is missing. The table shows around 57,000 clones, with approximately 91% occurring only once. This receptor was identified in a female donor with multiple sclerosis, enrolled in a pregnancy study. The sample was peripheral blood, taken in the second trimester of pregnancy. The rearrangement joins TRBV27 to TRBJ2-1; 7 nucleotides match TRBD2. CDR3 nucleotide sequence: TGTGCCAGCAAGACATTAGCGGGCAATGAGCAGTTCTTC. The encoded protein is CASKTLAGNEQFF.